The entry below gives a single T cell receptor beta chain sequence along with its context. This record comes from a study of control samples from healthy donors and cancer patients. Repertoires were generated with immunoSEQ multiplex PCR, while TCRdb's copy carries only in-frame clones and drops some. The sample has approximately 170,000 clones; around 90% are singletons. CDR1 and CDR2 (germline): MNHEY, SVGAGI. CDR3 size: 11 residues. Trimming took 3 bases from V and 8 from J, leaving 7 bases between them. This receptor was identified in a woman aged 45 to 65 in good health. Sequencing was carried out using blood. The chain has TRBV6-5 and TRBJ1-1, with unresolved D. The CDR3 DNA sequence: TGTGCCAGCAGTTATCGCAGGGAAGCTTTCTTT. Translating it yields CASSYRREAFF.